This TCR beta chain was observed in a study of T cell repertoires in cytomegalovirus infection. In TCRdb, the reads were re-called with MiXCR into one record per CDR3 protein. This sample has some 700,000 distinct CDR3 sequences, with roughly a third found just once. Overall study results and limits: In two of eight donors, the top clonotype was HLA-C-restricted CMV-specific. Summed frequency of shared TCR beta families picked out CMV carriers who also had the relevant HLA.

Comments on this clonotype: Its target is not known.

The receptor's source is a human donor in good health (CMV status not recorded). Some clones in this sample may be carry-over from other donors' samples. The source was cultured PBMCs, collected from culture after CMV antigen stimulation.

In DNA, the CDR3 is TGCGCCAGCAGCCAACATCTTCGGGGCAGGGGGAGAAAAGGGCCTAATTCACCCCTCCACTTT. It encodes CASSQHLRGRGRKGPNSPLHF. The chain carries TRBV4-1 and TRBJ1-6, with 7 bases aligning to TRBD1. The germline V gene encodes CDR1 MGHRA and CDR2 YSYEKL. J gave up 6 bases and V 2 bases, and 22 bases lay outside the gene matches. This CDR3 is 21 amino acids long.